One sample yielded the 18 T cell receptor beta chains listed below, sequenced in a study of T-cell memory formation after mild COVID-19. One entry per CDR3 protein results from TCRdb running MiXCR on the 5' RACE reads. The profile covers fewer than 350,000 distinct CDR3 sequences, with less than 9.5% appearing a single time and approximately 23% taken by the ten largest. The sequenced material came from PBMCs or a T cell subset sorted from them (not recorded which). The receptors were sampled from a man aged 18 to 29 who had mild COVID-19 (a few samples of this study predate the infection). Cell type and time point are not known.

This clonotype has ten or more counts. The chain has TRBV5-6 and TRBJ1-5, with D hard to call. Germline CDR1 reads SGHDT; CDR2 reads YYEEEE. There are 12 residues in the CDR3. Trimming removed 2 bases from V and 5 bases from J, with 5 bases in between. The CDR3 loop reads CASSLGDQPQHF. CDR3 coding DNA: TGTGCCAGCAGCTTAGGAGATCAGCCCCAGCATTTT.

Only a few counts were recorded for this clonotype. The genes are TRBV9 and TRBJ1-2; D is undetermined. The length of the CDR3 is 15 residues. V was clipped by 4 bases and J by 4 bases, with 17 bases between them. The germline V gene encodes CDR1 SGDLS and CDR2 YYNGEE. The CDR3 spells CASSPIGEAFYGYTF. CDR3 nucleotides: TGTGCCAGCAGCCCAATAGGAGAAGCCTTCTATGGCTACACCTTC.

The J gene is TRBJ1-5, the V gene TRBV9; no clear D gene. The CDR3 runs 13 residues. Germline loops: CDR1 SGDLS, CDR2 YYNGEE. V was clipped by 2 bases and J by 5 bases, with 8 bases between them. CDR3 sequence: CASSVGTDQPQHF. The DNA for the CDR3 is TGTGCCAGCAGCGTTGGAACAGATCAGCCCCAGCATTTT.

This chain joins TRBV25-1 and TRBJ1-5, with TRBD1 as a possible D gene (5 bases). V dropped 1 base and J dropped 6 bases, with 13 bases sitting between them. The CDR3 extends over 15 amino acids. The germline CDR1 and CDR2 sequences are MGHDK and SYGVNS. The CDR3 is CASSESGGDVQPQHF. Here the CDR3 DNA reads TGTGCCAGCAGTGAATCAGGAGGGGACGTTCAGCCCCAGCATTTT.

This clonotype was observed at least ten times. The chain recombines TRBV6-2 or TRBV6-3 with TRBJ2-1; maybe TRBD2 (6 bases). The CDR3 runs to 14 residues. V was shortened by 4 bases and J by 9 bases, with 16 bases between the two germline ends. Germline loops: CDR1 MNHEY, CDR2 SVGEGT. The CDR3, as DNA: TGTGCCAGCAGTTCCATACTCACCGGGGGTGAGCAGTTCTTC. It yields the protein CASSSILTGGEQFF.

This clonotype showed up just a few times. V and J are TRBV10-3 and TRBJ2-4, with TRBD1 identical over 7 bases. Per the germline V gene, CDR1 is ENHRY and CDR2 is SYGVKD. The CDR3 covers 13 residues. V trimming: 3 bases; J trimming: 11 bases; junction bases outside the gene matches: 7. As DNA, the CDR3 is TGTGCCATCAGTGACGGGACAGCTAGAGTTCAGTACTTC. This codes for CAISDGTARVQYF.

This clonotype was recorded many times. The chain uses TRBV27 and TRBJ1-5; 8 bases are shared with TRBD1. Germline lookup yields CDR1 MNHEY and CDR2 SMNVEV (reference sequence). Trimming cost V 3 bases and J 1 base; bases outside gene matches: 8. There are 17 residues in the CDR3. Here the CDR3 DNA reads TGTGCCAGCAGTTTTCTCCCGACAGGGGAGAGCAATCAGCCCCAGCATTTT. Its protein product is CASSFLPTGESNQPQHF.

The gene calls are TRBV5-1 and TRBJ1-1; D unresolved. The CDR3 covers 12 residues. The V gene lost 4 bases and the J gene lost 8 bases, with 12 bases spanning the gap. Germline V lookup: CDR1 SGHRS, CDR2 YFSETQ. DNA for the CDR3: TGCGCCAGCAGCCTGGACGGCGAAGAAGCTTTCTTT. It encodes CASSLDGEEAFF.

The DNA for the CDR3 is TGTGCCAGCAGCCAGTCTACAGGGGGTTACCAGCCCCAGCATTTT. Translated, it gives CASSQSTGGYQPQHF. The chain employs TRBV3-1 and TRBJ1-5; 8 bases match TRBD1. This CDR3 spans 15 amino acids. CDR1 and CDR2 from the germline V gene are LGHDT and YNNKEL (reference sequence). V gave up 3 bases and J gave up 7 bases; unmatched junction bases: 8.

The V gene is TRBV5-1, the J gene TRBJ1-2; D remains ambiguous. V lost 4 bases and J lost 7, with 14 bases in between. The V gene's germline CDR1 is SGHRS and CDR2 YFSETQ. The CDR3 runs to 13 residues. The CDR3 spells CASSPGPERGYTF. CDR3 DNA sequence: TGCGCCAGCAGCCCGGGCCCGGAGCGTGGCTACACCTTC.

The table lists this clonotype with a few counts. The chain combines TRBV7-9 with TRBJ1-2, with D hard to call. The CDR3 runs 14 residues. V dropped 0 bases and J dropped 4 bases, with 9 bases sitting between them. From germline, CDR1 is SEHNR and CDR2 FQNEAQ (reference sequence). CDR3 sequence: CASSLAGRFYGYTF. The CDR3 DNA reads TGTGCCAGCAGCTTAGCTGGGAGGTTCTATGGCTACACCTTC.

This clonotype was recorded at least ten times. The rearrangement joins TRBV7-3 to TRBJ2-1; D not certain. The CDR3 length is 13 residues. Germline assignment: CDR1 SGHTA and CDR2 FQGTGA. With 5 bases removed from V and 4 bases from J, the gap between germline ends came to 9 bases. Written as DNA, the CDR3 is TGTGCCAGCAGCCAAATGGGGTACAATGAGCAGTTCTTC. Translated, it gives CASSQMGYNEQFF.

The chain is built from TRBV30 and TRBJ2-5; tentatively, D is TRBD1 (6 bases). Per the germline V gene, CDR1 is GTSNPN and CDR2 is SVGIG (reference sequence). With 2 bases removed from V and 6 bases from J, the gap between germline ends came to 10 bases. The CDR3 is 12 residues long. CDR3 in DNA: TGTGCCTGGAGTCTGGGGGCTCAGACCCAGTACTTC. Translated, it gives CAWSLGAQTQYF.

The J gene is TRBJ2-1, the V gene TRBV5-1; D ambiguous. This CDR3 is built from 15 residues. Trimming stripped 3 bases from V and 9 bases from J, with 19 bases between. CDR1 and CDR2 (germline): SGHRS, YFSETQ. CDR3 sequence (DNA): TGCGCCAGCAGCTATGGGTTTGGGGTCCTGCCTGAGCAGTTCTTC. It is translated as CASSYGFGVLPEQFF.

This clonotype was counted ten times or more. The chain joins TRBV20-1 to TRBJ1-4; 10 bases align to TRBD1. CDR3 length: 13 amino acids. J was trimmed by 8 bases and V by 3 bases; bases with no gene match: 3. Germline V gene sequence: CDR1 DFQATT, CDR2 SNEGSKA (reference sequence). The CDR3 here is CSARPDRGEKLFF. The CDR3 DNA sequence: TGCAGTGCTAGGCCGGACAGGGGGGAAAAACTGTTTTTT.

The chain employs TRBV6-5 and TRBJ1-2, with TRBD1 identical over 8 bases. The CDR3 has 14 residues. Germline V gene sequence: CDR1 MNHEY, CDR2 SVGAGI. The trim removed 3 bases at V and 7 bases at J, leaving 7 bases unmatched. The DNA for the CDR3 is TGTGCCAGCAGTTATCTCGGACAGGGTCGTGGCTACACCTTC. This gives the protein CASSYLGQGRGYTF.

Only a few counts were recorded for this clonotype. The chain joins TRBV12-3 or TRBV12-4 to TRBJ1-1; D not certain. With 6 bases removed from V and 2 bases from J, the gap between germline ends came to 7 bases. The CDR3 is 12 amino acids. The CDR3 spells CASRRINTEAFF. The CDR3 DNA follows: TGTGCCAGCAGGCGAATAAACACTGAAGCTTTCTTT.

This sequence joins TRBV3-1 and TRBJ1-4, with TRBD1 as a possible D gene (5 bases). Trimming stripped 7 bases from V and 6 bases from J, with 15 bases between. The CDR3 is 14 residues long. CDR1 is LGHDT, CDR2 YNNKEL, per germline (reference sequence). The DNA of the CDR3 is TGTGCCAGCAAGGGCAGGGACCGGGATGAAAAACTGTTTTTT. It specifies CASKGRDRDEKLFF.